The 9 T cell receptor beta chains reported below all come from one sample, sequenced in a study of blood T cells in healthy people across ages. Primers used in a second PCR of about 6 to 11 cycles were a sample-barcoded 5' primer and a J-beta primer mix. TCRdb re-called the 5' RACE reads with MiXCR, one entry per CDR3 protein. The sample lists around 2 million distinct CDR3 sequences, roughly two fifths occurring once. The sequenced material came from blood. These receptors were obtained from a human donor in good health.

This clonotype has a count of ten or more. The chain carries TRBV10-3 and TRBJ2-7, with D possibly matching TRBD1 (6 bases). Germline CDR1 reads ENHRY; CDR2 reads SYGVKD. This CDR3 has 17 residues. Trimming took 2 bases from V and 2 from J, leaving 19 bases between them. CDR3 sequence (DNA): TGTGCCATCAGTGAGATTCCTCCCGAGACAGGTACCTACGAGCAGTACTTC. Its protein is CAISEIPPETGTYEQYF.

The chain recombines TRBV30 with TRBJ2-6, with 10 bases fitting TRBD1. The CDR3 covers 14 residues. Per germline, CDR1 GTSNPN and CDR2 SVGIG (reference sequence). V lost 5 bases, J lost 2 bases, and 0 bases stayed unmatched. CDR3 residues: CAWGQGAGANVLTF. The CDR3 DNA reads as TGTGCCTGGGGACAGGGGGCTGGGGCCAACGTCCTGACTTTC. The full variable domain, its missing parts supplied by reference TRBV30 and TRBJ2-6, is SQTIHQWPATLVQPVGSPLSLECTVEGTSNPNLYWYRQAAGRGLQLLFYSVGIGQISSEVPQNLSASRPQDRQFILSSKKLLLSDSGFYLCAWGQGAGANVLTFGAGSRLTVL.

A few counts support this clonotype. J is TRBJ2-7 and V is TRBV6-5; D gene ambiguous. Germline CDR1 is MNHEY and CDR2 is SVGAGI. The CDR3 is 14 amino acids. V was pared by 6 bases and J by 2 bases, with 14 bases between. CDR3 coding DNA: TGTGCCAGCAGCCAACGCCCAGGTCCCTACGAGCAGTACTTC. Translated: CASSQRPGPYEQYF.

The rearrangement links TRBV6-2 or TRBV6-3 to TRBJ2-5; maybe TRBD1 (6 bases). The last part of the DNA fits TRBJ2-7 better; the J call may be wrong. CDR3 length: 15 amino acids. The germline CDR1 and CDR2 sequences are MNHEY and SVGEGT. The CDR3 loop is CASSSSGHDHYEQYF. The CDR3 nucleotides are TGTGCCAGCAGTAGCTCGGGACACGACCACTACGAGCAGTACTTC.

The chain couples TRBV29-1 to TRBJ2-1; D possibly corresponds to TRBD2 (7 bases). The ends were cut back, 2 bases at V and 4 bases at J, with 9 bases in the middle. The germline V gene encodes CDR1 SQVTM and CDR2 ANQGSEA. The CDR3 length is 13 residues. The CDR3 reads CSVERGGYNEQFF. CDR3 in DNA: TGCAGCGTTGAAAGGGGGGGGTACAATGAGCAGTTCTTC.

This clonotype turned up a few times. The rearrangement links TRBV3-1 to TRBJ2-3; D unresolved. CDR3 length: 15 amino acids. Trimming pared 4 bases from V and 6 bases from J, leaving 17 bases between. Germline V lookup: CDR1 LGHDT, CDR2 YNNKEL (reference sequence). CDR3 bases: TGTGCCAGCAGCCCTACACCGGCCGCGTGGGATACGCAGTATTTT. This codes for CASSPTPAAWDTQYF.

The V call is TRBV15, the J call TRBJ2-2; D is unresolved. Trimming took 0 bases from V and 7 from J, leaving 3 bases between them. CDR1 is LNHNV, CDR2 YYDKDF, per germline (reference sequence). This CDR3 spans 12 amino acids. The CDR3: CATSREVGELFF. The DNA of the CDR3 is TGTGCCACCAGCAGAGAAGTCGGGGAGCTGTTTTTT.

In this sample, this clonotype turned up once. The chain joins TRBV4-3 to TRBJ2-1; D gene uncertain. Looked up from germline, CDR1 is LGHNA and CDR2 is YSLEER. V shed 3 bases and J shed 10 bases, with 13 bases lying between them. This CDR3 has 13 residues. CDR3 amino acids: CASSHGPAHEQFF. The CDR3, as DNA: TGCGCCAGCAGCCACGGTCCAGCACACGAGCAGTTCTTC.

The V gene is TRBV7-6, the J gene TRBJ1-1, with 8 nucleotides matching TRBD1. The germline CDR1 and CDR2 sequences are SGHVS and FNYEAQ. The CDR3 loop spans 16 amino acids. With V trimmed by 5 bases and J by 5 bases, 13 bases remained unmatched. The CDR3 DNA reads as TGTGCCAGCAGCCCTAACCCTCGGGACAGGAGGACTGAAGCTTTCTTT. This sequence encodes CASSPNPRDRRTEAFF.